This T cell receptor (beta chain) emerged from a study of CD8 T cells in ankylosing spondylitis. This clonotype was picked up many times. The target antigen is unknown. Whole-study findings and limits: The study identified a TCR beta motif of roughly eight highly homologous variants that appeared characteristic of ankylosing spondylitis blood. Those disease-linked clones were CD8+; they were also relatively rare in peripheral blood.

The junction had 4 bases not matched to a gene; V was cut back by 2 bases and J by 4 bases. Per the germline V gene, CDR1 is MRHNA and CDR2 is SNTAGT. This CDR3 comprises 15 residues. The authors made TCR beta libraries by quantitative 5'-RACE with molecular barcodes. Each CDR3 protein gets one entry after TCRdb re-called the 5' RACE reads with MiXCR. This table holds under 250,000 distinct CDR3 sequences, roughly 32% found once. The TCR originated in a male donor with ankylosing spondylitis or in good health (not recorded which). The sequenced sample was blood, either unsorted or a sorted T cell fraction (not recorded which). The genes are TRBV6-4 and TRBJ2-1; TRBD2 agrees at 8 bases. Here the CDR3 reads CASSDEAGEYNEQFF. The CDR3 nucleotides are TGTGCCAGCAGTGACGAAGCGGGGGAATACAATGAGCAGTTCTTC.